This paragraph reports one TCR beta chain. No antigen is known for it. V trimming: 4 bases; J trimming: 13 bases; junction bases outside the gene matches: 17. This CDR3 region has 17 residues. Germline lookup yields CDR1 MDHEN and CDR2 SYDVKM. The data were taken from a study of cytomegalovirus exposure and HLA in healthy donors. Study background: Earlier, 150 million to 200 million T cells were analyzed, and 90 million to 120 million unique TCR beta sequences were found among them. Study-wide results and caveats: Roughly uniform sequencing depth across donors was assumed, possibly incorrectly. Rarity held for most TCR sequences, but there were some public TCRs that occurred in many donors.

A multiplex PCR was run with 60 Vbeta primers and 13 Jbeta primers. In the original analysis: Roughly 12 million of tens of millions of unique TCR beta chains were shared, per a later count. Clones were sequenced by immunoSEQ multiplex PCR, and TCRdb holds only the in-frame ones, with some missing. D and trimming were read from the DNA, whereas the V and J calls and clone size are those reported in that table. Recorded for this sample: 75,000 to 85,000 clones. Sequenced: PBMCs. The chain uses TRBV28 and TRBJ1-6, with 9 bases identical to TRBD1. This TCR came from a man between 45 and 60 years old in good health and CMV-seronegative. CDR3 amino acids: CASSSHSVGQGIAPLHF. Here the CDR3 DNA reads TGTGCCAGCAGTTCTCATAGTGTAGGACAGGGGATTGCCCCCCTCCACTTT. Filled out from reference TRBV28 and TRBJ1-6, the complete variable domain reads DVKVTQSSRYLVKRTGEKVFLECVQDMDHENMFWYRQDPGLGLRLIYFSYDVKMKEKGDIPEGYSVSREKKERFSLILESASTNQTSMYLCASSSHSVGQGIAPLHFGNGTRLTVT.